A single sample is the source of the 9 T cell receptor beta chains below, sequenced in a study of T cell repertoires in cytomegalovirus infection. TCRdb analysed the reads with MiXCR anew, one entry per CDR3 protein. This table holds around 570,000 distinct CDR3 sequences, approximately 40% found once. These receptors lack a known antigen. The specimen comprised cultured PBMCs, sampled from culture after CMV antigen stimulation. These TCRs come from a human donor in good health (CMV status not recorded). Some clones in this sample may be carry-over from other donors' samples.

This clonotype appeared a few times. The chain employs TRBV7-4 and TRBJ1-6; D remains unclear. The CDR3 sequence is 13 residues long. V shed 7 bases and J shed 11 bases, with 15 bases lying between them. Germline V lookup: CDR1 SGHVT, CDR2 SQSDAQ. CDR3 amino acids: CASTPTLVTPLHF. For the CDR3, the DNA is TGTGCCAGCACCCCCACTTTGGTAACACCCCTCCACTTT.

The chain carries TRBV19 and TRBJ1-5; tentative D call: TRBD1 (5 bases). CDR1 is LNHDA and CDR2 is SQIVND in the germline V gene (reference sequence). The V end lost 9 bases, the J end lost 7 bases, and 16 bases lay between the germline ends. The CDR3 contains 13 residues. The CDR3 DNA reads as TGTGCCAGCCACCCCCTTAGGGGACAGCCCCAGCATTTT. As protein: CASHPLRGQPQHF.

There are a few counts of this clonotype. J is TRBJ1-2 and V is TRBV19; weak D call: TRBD1 (5 bases). This CDR3 is 11 amino acids long. V lost 7 bases and J 8 bases, leaving 11 bases between the germline ends. Germline V gives CDR1 LNHDA, CDR2 SQIVND (reference sequence). CDR3 sequence (DNA): TGTGCCAGTACCGAGGGGCACGGCTACACCTTC. It is translated as CASTEGHGYTF.

There are a few counts of this clonotype. The genes are TRBV7-2 and TRBJ1-2, with D maybe TRBD1 (5 bases). CDR3 length: 14 amino acids. V lost 3 bases and J lost 5, with 13 bases in between. CDR1 and CDR2 (germline): SGHTA, FQGNSA. The CDR3 protein is CASSFGGTLYGYTF. The CDR3, as DNA: TGTGCCAGCAGCTTCGGGGGGACCCTATATGGCTACACCTTC.

This clonotype came up a few times. The chain couples TRBV11-2 to TRBJ2-2, with 11 positions matching TRBD2. This CDR3 has 15 amino acids. Germline V CDR1 and CDR2: SGHAT, FQNNGV. V shed 6 bases, J shed 6 bases, and the junction held 6 bases outside the gene matches. This CDR3 is CASRKLAGAAGELFF. The CDR3 DNA reads as TGTGCCAGCAGAAAACTAGCGGGAGCGGCCGGGGAGCTGTTTTTT. Together with reference TRBV11-2 and TRBJ2-2, the CDR3 gives the full variable domain: EAGVAQSPRYKIIEKRQSVAFWCNPISGHATLYWYQQILGQGPKLLIQFQNNGVVDDSQLPKDRFSAERLKGVDSTLKIQPAKLEDSAVYLCASRKLAGAAGELFFGEGSRLTVL.

This clonotype has a handful of counts. The chain employs TRBV7-2 and TRBJ2-5, with a tentative D call TRBD2 (5 bases). Trimming removed 2 bases at V and 5 bases at J, with 15 bases between. CDR1 SGHTA and CDR2 FQGNSA come from the germline V gene. This CDR3 is built from 15 residues. The DNA for the CDR3 is TGTGCCAGCAGCTTAAACAGCGGTCGAGGTGAGACCCAGTACTTC. Its translation: CASSLNSGRGETQYF. The variable domain in full, completed from reference TRBV7-2 and TRBJ2-5, reads GAGVSQSPSNKVTEKGKDVELRCDPISGHTALYWYRQSLGQGLEFLIYFQGNSAPDKSGLPSDRFSAERTGGSVSTLTIQRTQQEDSAVYLCASSLNSGRGETQYFGPGTRLLVL.

The sample holds a few counts of this clonotype. This chain links TRBV10-3 with TRBJ2-1, with 8 bases aligning to TRBD2. Germline loops: CDR1 ENHRY, CDR2 SYGVKD. The CDR3 sequence is 16 residues long. Unmatched junction bases numbered 8, after V lost 0 bases and J lost 7 bases. Here the CDR3 reads CAISESPGLVPNEQFF. Written as DNA, the CDR3 is TGTGCCATCAGTGAGTCGCCGGGACTAGTGCCAAATGAGCAGTTCTTC.

The rearrangement joins TRBV2 to TRBJ2-5; no clear D. V was shortened by 10 bases and J by 9 bases, with 12 bases between the two germline ends. Germline CDR1 is SNHLY and CDR2 is FYNNEI. The CDR3 has 10 residues. The CDR3 loop reads CATNLHPQYF. CDR3 bases: TGTGCCACCAACCTCCATCCCCAGTACTTC.

Points on this clonotype: Germline is not matched at one junction end, which may reflect a read error. This chain links TRBV11-3 with TRBJ2-1; 16 bases line up with TRBD2. This CDR3 has 16 amino acids. Germline lookup yields CDR1 SGHNT and CDR2 YENEEA. Here the CDR3 DNA reads TGTGCCTGCAGCTCCGGGACTAGCGGGAGGGTCGATGAGCAGTTCTTC. Translated, it gives CACSSGTSGRVDEQFF.